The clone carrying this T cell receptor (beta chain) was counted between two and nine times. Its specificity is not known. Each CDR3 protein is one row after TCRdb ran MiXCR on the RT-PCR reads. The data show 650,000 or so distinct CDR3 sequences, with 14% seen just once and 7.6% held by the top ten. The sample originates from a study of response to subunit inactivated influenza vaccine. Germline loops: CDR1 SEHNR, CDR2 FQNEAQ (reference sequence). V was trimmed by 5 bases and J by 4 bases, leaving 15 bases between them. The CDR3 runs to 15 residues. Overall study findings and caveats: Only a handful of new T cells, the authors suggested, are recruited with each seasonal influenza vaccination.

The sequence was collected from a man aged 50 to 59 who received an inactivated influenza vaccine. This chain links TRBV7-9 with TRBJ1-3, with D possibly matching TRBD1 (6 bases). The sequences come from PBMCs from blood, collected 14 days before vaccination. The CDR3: CASSGDTLGGNTIYF. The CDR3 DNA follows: TGTGCCAGCAGCGGGGACACATTAGGGGGAAACACCATATATTTT.